This TCR beta chain stems from a study of cytomegalovirus exposure and HLA in healthy donors. Overall study results and limits: Certain sequence variants were highly shared and formed a cluster, and this cluster was likely a sequencing artifact.

As to this clone: Its antigen remains unidentified.

The PCR made use of 60 Vbeta and 13 Jbeta primers. The data were produced by immunoSEQ multiplex PCR, yet TCRdb's version contains in-frame clones alone and is incomplete. The sample lists 75,000 to 80,000 clones; around 79% were seen once. The CDR3 length is 15 residues. CDR1 and CDR2 from the germline V gene are MNHEY and SVGAGI. Trimming took 4 bases from V and 5 from J, leaving 15 bases between them. The receptor was derived from a man aged 35-49 years in good health and CMV-seronegative. Sequences were obtained from PBMCs. The chain employs TRBV6-5 and TRBJ1-5; a weak D match, TRBD1 (5 bases). The CDR3 nucleotides are TGTGCCAGCAGTTTAGGGGCCAGGGAAGATCAGCCCCAGCATTTT. It translates to CASSLGAREDQPQHF.